A selection of T cell receptor beta chains follows, all from one sample in a study of T cell changes during pregnancy in multiple sclerosis. Profiling relied on immunoSEQ multiplex PCR, and the TCRdb table lists in-frame clones only, not all of them. The sample holds some 110,000 clones; about 89% are singletons and the top ten take 1.6%. The sequencing used peripheral blood, collected before pregnancy. The origin of the receptors is a female donor with multiple sclerosis, enrolled in a pregnancy study. Each CDR3 is given with its conserved first and last residue. D genes are given only for firm matches. For some rows the clone size is stated as once, few or many, or as a class when expanded; others skip it.

v_call	j_call	d_call	clone_size	cdr3_nt	cdr3_aa
TRBV2	TRBJ1-6	.	.	TGTGCCAGCGGATCGGACAGCTCCTATAATTCACCCCTCCACTTT	CASGSDSSYNSPLHF
TRBV7-9	TRBJ1-1	.	few	TGTGCCAGCGGGGCAGGCCTTTTT	CASGAGLF
TRBV9	TRBJ2-7	.	.	TGTGCCAGCAGCGTAGTTTTTGGTCGATCGGGTCGCGTCGTAAACTCCTACGAGCAGTACTTC	CASSVVFGRSGRVVNSYEQYF
TRBV19	TRBJ1-6	.	.	TGTGCCAGTAGTCCTTTTGAGAGCTTGAATTCACCCCTCCACTTT	CASSPFESLNSPLHF
TRBV15	TRBJ1-2	.	.	TGTGCCACCAGCAGAGATTTAGGAAAGACACCCACGTATGGCTACACCTTC	CATSRDLGKTPTYGYTF
TRBV27	TRBJ2-2	TRBD2	.	TGTGCCAGCAGAGTCCTACCCCCCGGACTAGCGGGAGGGCCGAGCACCGGGGAGCTGTTTTTT	CASRVLPPGLAGGPSTGELFF
TRBV9	TRBJ2-5	TRBD2	.	TGTGCCAGCAGCGTAGGTGCTAGCGGGAATGGAGAGACCCAGTACTTC	CASSVGASGNGETQYF
TRBV10-1	TRBJ2-1	TRBD1	.	TGCGCCAGCAGTGAGGGGCAGGGGGCTTTTACTGAGCAGTTCTTC	CASSEGQGAFTEQFF
TRBV2	TRBJ2-1	TRBD2	.	TGTGCCAGCAGACCCGCGGGGCTAGCGGGGAGGGATGAGCAGTTCTTC	CASRPAGLAGRDEQFF
TRBV12-5	TRBJ1-1	TRBD1	.	TGTGCTAGTGGTTTGGCTAGGACAGGGAAGAACACTGAAGCTTTCTTT	CASGLARTGKNTEAFF
TRBV5-6	TRBJ2-7	.	.	TGTGCCAGCAGCTTGGCTTCAGGAAGGTCCTACGAGCAGTACTTC	CASSLASGRSYEQYF
TRBV28	TRBJ1-4	.	.	TGTGCCAGCAACCGGGGGGTTCGTGCGGCTAATGAAAAACTGTTTTTT	CASNRGVRAANEKLFF
TRBV2	TRBJ1-1	TRBD1	.	TGTGCCAGCAGCACCCACGGGACAGGCGACTTCGGTGGCACTGAAGCTTTCTTT	CASSTHGTGDFGGTEAFF
TRBV9	TRBJ2-1	TRBD2	once	TGTGCCAGCAGCGTAGCTAGCGGGCGGGCGAGTGAGCAGTTCTTC	CASSVASGRASEQFF
TRBV4-1	TRBJ1-2	.	.	TGCGCCAGCAGCCAAGAAGGAAGCGCTAACTATGGCTACACCTTC	CASSQEGSANYGYTF
TRBV11-3	TRBJ1-1	TRBD1	few	TGTGCCAGCAGCCCCATCCAGGGGGTGAACACTGAAGCTTTCTTT	CASSPIQGVNTEAFF
TRBV7-9	TRBJ2-1	.	.	TGTGCCAGCAGCCCGGGGGATGGGAGCTCCTACAATGAGCAGTTCTTC	CASSPGDGSSYNEQFF
TRBV4-2	TRBJ1-1	TRBD1	once	TGTGCCAGCAGCCAAGGGACAGGGGACACTGAAGCTTTCTTT	CASSQGTGDTEAFF
TRBV5-5	TRBJ1-2	TRBD1	.	TGTGCCAGCAGTTACCTAGGACAGGAGTCTGTCTACACCTTC	CASSYLGQESVYTF
TRBV6-5	TRBJ2-7	TRBD1	.	TGTGCCAGCAGTTACCGGACAGGCGACGTCGAGCAGTACTTC	CASSYRTGDVEQYF
TRBV9	TRBJ1-5	.	few	TGTGCCAGCAGCGTAGCGGGAGGGGCACATCAGCCCCAGCATTTT	CASSVAGGAHQPQHF
TRBV27	TRBJ2-3	TRBD2	.	TGTGCCAGCAGAGGGACTAGCGGGGGAACAGATACGCAGTATTTT	CASRGTSGGTDTQYF
TRBV2	TRBJ1-1	.	.	TGTGCCAGCAGGGGGCAGGGGCCGACTCGTGAAGCTTTCTTT	CASRGQGPTREAFF
TRBV9	TRBJ2-2	.	.	TGTGCCAGCAGCGTAGCTTTGACCGGGGAGCTGTTTTTT	CASSVALTGELFF
TRBV9	TRBJ2-5	.	.	TGTGCCAGCAGCGTAGGGTTTGGCGGTGCCGAGACCCAGTACTTC	CASSVGFGGAETQYF
TRBV4-1	TRBJ2-1	TRBD2	.	TGCGCCAGCAGCCAAGGCACAGCGGGAGTCTTTATGCCCAATGAGCAGTTCTTC	CASSQGTAGVFMPNEQFF
TRBV5-1	TRBJ1-1	.	.	TGCGCCAGCAGCCTTACAGGGAACCTTGAAGCTTTCTTT	CASSLTGNLEAFF
TRBV14	TRBJ2-7	TRBD2	.	TGTGCCAGCAGCCAAACTAAGGCAACGACTAGCGGGGATTTCTACGAGCAGTACTTC	CASSQTKATTSGDFYEQYF
TRBV9	TRBJ2-3	TRBD2	.	TGTGCCAGCAGCGTGACTAGCGGGGATAGCACAGATACGCAGTATTTT	CASSVTSGDSTDTQYF
TRBV11-2	TRBJ2-5	.	.	TGTGCCAGCACCACGCACGGAAAGGGAGTAGAGACCCAGTACTTC	CASTTHGKGVETQYF
TRBV18	TRBJ1-1	TRBD1	.	TGTGCCAGCTCACCGCTGACAGGGGGAAACACTGAAGCTTTCTTT	CASSPLTGGNTEAFF
TRBV28	TRBJ1-1	.	.	TGTGCCAGCAGTCCCATCAACAGGGCGTCAGCTTTCTTT	CASSPINRASAFF
TRBV19	TRBJ2-7	TRBD1	.	TGTGCCAGTAGTTCCCCGGACAGGGGCGACGAGCAGTACTTC	CASSSPDRGDEQYF
TRBV19	TRBJ2-5	TRBD1	.	TGTGCCAGCCGTCGGACAGGGAGGAGGGAGACCCAGTACTTC	CASRRTGRRETQYF
TRBV5-4	TRBJ2-1	.	.	TGTGCCAGCAGCTCCAGGGGGGAACCCTCCTACAATGAGCAGTTCTTC	CASSSRGEPSYNEQFF
TRBV28	TRBJ1-3	.	.	TGTGCCAGCAGTTTTACAGGGAAAGGCTCTGGAAACACCATATATTTT	CASSFTGKGSGNTIYF
TRBV7-2	TRBJ2-7	.	.	TGTGCCAGCAGTTTTAGTGGTAGCGGTGCCTACGAGCAGTACTTC	CASSFSGSGAYEQYF
TRBV5-1	TRBJ1-5	TRBD1	once	TGCGCCAGCAGCTTGGGACAGGGTCAGCCCCAGCATTTT	CASSLGQGQPQHF
TRBV5-1	TRBJ2-7	.	few	TGCGCCAGCAGCTTGGACCCGGGGTACTACGAGCAGTACTTC	CASSLDPGYYEQYF
TRBV28	TRBJ1-1	TRBD1	.	TGTGCCAGCAGACGCACCGGGACAGGGGGCACTGAAGCTTTCTTT	CASRRTGTGGTEAFF
TRBV5-6	TRBJ1-5	.	.	TGTGCCAGCAGCTTCCGGACAGAAAATCAGCCCCAGCATTTT	CASSFRTENQPQHF
TRBV28	TRBJ2-3	TRBD1	.	TGTGCCAGCAGTGGGACAGGGATTACAGATACGCAGTATTTT	CASSGTGITDTQYF
TRBV19	TRBJ1-1	.	.	TGTGCCAGTAGTATAGGTCCGGAGAAAGCTTTCTTT	CASSIGPEKAFF
TRBV6-5	TRBJ1-5	.	.	TGTGCCAGCAGTCCCGGGGGTCAGCCCCAGCATTTT	CASSPGGQPQHF